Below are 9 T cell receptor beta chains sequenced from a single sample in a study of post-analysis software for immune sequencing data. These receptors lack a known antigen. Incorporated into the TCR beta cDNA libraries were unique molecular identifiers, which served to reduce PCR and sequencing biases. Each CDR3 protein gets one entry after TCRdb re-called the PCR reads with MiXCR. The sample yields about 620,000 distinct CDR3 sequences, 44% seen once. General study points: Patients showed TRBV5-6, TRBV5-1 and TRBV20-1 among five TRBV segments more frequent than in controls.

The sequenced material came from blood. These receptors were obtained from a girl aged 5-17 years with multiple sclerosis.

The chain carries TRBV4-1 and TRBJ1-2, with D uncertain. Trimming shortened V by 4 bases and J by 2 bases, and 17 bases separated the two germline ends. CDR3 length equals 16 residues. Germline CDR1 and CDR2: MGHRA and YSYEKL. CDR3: CASSLTSGPRNYGYTF. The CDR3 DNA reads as TGCGCCAGCAGCCTAACGAGCGGACCGCGGAACTATGGCTACACCTTC.

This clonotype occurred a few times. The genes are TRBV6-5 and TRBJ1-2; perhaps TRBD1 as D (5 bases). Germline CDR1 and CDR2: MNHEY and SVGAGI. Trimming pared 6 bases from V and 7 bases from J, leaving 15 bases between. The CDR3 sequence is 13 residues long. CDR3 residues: CASSQGRQIGYTF. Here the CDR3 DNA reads TGTGCCAGCAGCCAGGGACGGCAGATTGGCTACACCTTC.

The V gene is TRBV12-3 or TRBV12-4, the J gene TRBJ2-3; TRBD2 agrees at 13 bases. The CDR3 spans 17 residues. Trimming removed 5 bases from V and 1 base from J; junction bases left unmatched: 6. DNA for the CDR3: TGTGCCAGCAGTAGCGGACTAGCGGGAGCAGGCACAGATACGCAGTATTTT. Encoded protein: CASSSGLAGAGTDTQYF.

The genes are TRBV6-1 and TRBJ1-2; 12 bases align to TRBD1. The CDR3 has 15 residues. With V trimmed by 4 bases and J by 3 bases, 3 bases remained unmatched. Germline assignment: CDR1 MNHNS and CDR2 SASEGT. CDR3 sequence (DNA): TGTGCCAGCAGTGTCGGGACAGGGGGCCACTATGGCTACACCTTC. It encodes CASSVGTGGHYGYTF.

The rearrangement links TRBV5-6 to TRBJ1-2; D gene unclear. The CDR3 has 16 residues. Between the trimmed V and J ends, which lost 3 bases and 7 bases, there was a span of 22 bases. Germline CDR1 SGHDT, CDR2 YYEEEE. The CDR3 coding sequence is TGTGCCAGCAGCTCGACGAAGACCAACCAGGCTGGTGGCTACACCTTC. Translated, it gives CASSSTKTNQAGGYTF.

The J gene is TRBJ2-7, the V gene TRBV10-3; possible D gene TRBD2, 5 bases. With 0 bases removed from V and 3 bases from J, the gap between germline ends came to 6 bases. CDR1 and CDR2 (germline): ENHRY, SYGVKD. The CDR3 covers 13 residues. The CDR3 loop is CAISESGGYEQYF. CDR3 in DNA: TGTGCCATCAGTGAGTCCGGAGGCTACGAGCAGTACTTC.

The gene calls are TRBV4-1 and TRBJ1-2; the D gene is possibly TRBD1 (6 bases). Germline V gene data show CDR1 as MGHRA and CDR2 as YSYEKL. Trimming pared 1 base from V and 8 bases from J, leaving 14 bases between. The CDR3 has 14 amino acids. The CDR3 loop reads CASSQVGTFRGYTF. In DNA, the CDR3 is TGCGCCAGCAGCCAAGTCGGGACATTCCGCGGCTACACCTTC.

CDR3 nucleotides: TGTGCCAGCAGTCTGGGGCTAACTGCCTCCTACAATGAGCAGTTCTTC. Protein: CASSLGLTASYNEQFF. V and J are TRBV7-2 and TRBJ2-1, with D perhaps matching TRBD1 (5 bases). The CDR3 totals 16 residues. V was trimmed by 6 bases and J by 0 bases, leaving 15 bases between them. From germline, CDR1 is SGHTA and CDR2 FQGNSA.

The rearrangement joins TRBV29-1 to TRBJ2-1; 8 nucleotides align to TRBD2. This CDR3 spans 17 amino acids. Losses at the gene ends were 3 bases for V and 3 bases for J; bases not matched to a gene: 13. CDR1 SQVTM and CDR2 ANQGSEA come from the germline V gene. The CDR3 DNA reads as TGCAGCGTTGACCACCCGCGGGAGGCCCTCATCTACAATGAGCAGTTCTTC. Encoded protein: CSVDHPREALIYNEQFF.